This T cell receptor beta chain derives from a study of T cells in Graves' hyperthyroidism and ophthalmopathy. Background on the study: Blood was drawn when the patient was first diagnosed and still untreated. Study conclusions and caveats: Blood also contained most expanded thyroid clonotypes above 0.001.

Calling Graves' hyperthyroidism stable meant ophthalmopathy did not progress within 18 months. Patients aged 18 to 65 had newly diagnosed hyperthyroidism that had lasted under 2 months. CDR1 is SGDLS and CDR2 is YYNGEE in the germline V gene. The J segment lost 5 bases and the V segment lost 0 bases, leaving 7 bases of the junction unmatched. This CDR3 contains 16 residues. This clonotype occurred many times. Its antigen is currently unknown. Template material for amplifying TCR beta CDR3 regions consisted of RNA transcripts. In the first-round RT-PCR of the TCR CDR3, the HTBI primer set was used. TCRdb reanalysed the multiplex PCR reads using MiXCR and keeps one entry per CDR3 protein. The repertoire holds roughly 660,000 distinct CDR3 sequences, with roughly 17% as singletons.

This receptor was taken from a man in his fifties with Graves' hyperthyroidism. The sequencing input was blood. The chain is built from TRBV9 and TRBJ2-2; 7 bases align to TRBD2. CDR3 in amino acids: CASSVVELASTGELFF. CDR3 in DNA: TGTGCCAGCAGCGTAGTGGAACTAGCGAGTACCGGGGAGCTGTTTTTT.